Below are 17 T cell receptor beta chains sequenced from a single sample in a study of T cell responses to AZD1222 COVID-19 vaccine. Here immunoSEQ multiplex PCR was the method, and the copy in TCRdb shows in-frame clones only, minus some. The table has over 130,000 clones, about 89% seen once. The specimen comprised peripheral blood, sampled 28 days after the second dose of the MenACWY control vaccine. Receptor source: an adult who received the MenACWY meningococcal vaccine as a control.

Concerning this clone itself: Other DNA sequences within the sample encode an identical CDR3. The rearrangement uses TRBV11-2 and TRBJ2-5; no reliable D call. Trimming left V 1 base short and J 3 bases short, with 6 bases between. There are 13 residues in the CDR3. Germline lookup yields CDR1 SGHAT and CDR2 FQNNGV. The CDR3: CASSLGEKETQYF. CDR3 coding DNA: TGTGCCAGCAGCTTAGGGGAAAAAGAGACCCAGTACTTC.

The chain joins TRBV5-1 to TRBJ2-7; 13 bases are shared with TRBD2. Unmatched junction bases numbered 5, after V lost 1 base and J lost 1 base. The CDR3 has 17 residues. Per germline, CDR1 SGHRS and CDR2 YFSETQ. The CDR3, as DNA: TGCGCCAGCAGCTTGACGGGGACTAGCGGGATGTCCTACGAGCAGTACTTC. Encoded protein: CASSLTGTSGMSYEQYF. Complete variable domain (other parts from reference TRBV5-1 and TRBJ2-7): KAGVTQTPRYLIKTRGQQVTLSCSPISGHRSVSWYQQTPGQGLQFLFEYFSETQRNKGNFPGRFSGRQFSNSRSEMNVSTLELGDSALYLCASSLTGTSGMSYEQYFGPGTRLTVT.

V is TRBV18 and J is TRBJ2-6; 9 bases map to TRBD2. Unmatched junction bases numbered 5, after V lost 2 bases and J lost 0 bases. Germline-derived CDR1 and CDR2 are KGHSH and LQKENI. The CDR3 totals 18 residues. CDR3 nucleotides: TGTGCCAGCTCACCAAACGCGGGGGGGAGCTCTGGGGCCAACGTCCTGACTTTC. Translation: CASSPNAGGSSGANVLTF.

Note on this clone: Other DNA variants within this sample encode the same CDR3. The rearrangement links TRBV3-1 (or the pseudogene TRBV3-2) to TRBJ1-3; D gene unclear. V was pared by 3 bases and J by 2 bases, with 2 bases between. Germline CDR1 is LGHDT and CDR2 is YNNKEL (reference sequence). The CDR3 covers 12 residues. Written as DNA, the CDR3 is TGTGCCAGCAGCCAGGCTGGAAACACCATATATTTT. Residues: CASSQAGNTIYF.

V is TRBV7-2 and J is TRBJ2-2; D is unclear. Trimming removed 5 bases from V and 2 bases from J, with 12 bases in between. Germline-derived CDR1 and CDR2 are SGHTA and FQGNSA. There are 15 residues in the CDR3. DNA for the CDR3: TGTGCCAGCAGCCCCGGGTCCAGTAACACCGGGGAGCTGTTTTTT. The encoded protein is CASSPGSSNTGELFF. The variable domain in full, completed from reference TRBV7-2 and TRBJ2-2, reads GAGVSQSPSNKVTEKGKDVELRCDPISGHTALYWYRQSLGQGLEFLIYFQGNSAPDKSGLPSDRFSAERTGGSVSTLTIQRTQQEDSAVYLCASSPGSSNTGELFFGEGSRLTVL.

This clone has only a few counts. The chain has TRBV27 and TRBJ1-1; D is perhaps TRBD1 (5 bases). Trimming took off 10 bases at V and 2 bases at J, with 20 bases between the two ends. The CDR3 sequence is 15 residues long. Germline V CDR1 and CDR2: MNHEY, SMNVEV (reference sequence). The CDR3: CATRSGLGGNTEAFF. The CDR3 region has the DNA TGTGCCACCCGCTCCGGTCTGGGGGGAAACACTGAAGCTTTCTTT.

J is TRBJ2-7 and V is TRBV4-1; maybe TRBD2 (6 bases). The germline V gene has CDR1 MGHRA and CDR2 YSYEKL. The CDR3 has 15 residues. Trimming shortened V by 4 bases and J by 3 bases, and 16 bases separated the two germline ends. The CDR3 loop is CASSPYMEGYYEQYF. As DNA, the CDR3 is TGCGCCAGCAGCCCCTACATGGAGGGATACTACGAGCAGTACTTC.

The chain uses TRBV7-9 and TRBJ2-4; TRBD1 might be the D (5 bases). Germline values: CDR1 SEHNR, CDR2 FQNEAQ (reference sequence). Trimming took 1 base from V and 3 from J, leaving 22 bases between them. The CDR3 has 19 amino acids. The CDR3 DNA reads TGTGCCAGCAGCTTAGGTCGGGCTCTTGGGGCAGGTGTCAAAAACATTCAGTACTTC. Its translation is CASSLGRALGAGVKNIQYF.

This clone has only one observation. The chain uses TRBV27 and TRBJ2-1; 10 bases are shared with TRBD2. The CDR3 spans 16 residues. V shed 5 bases and J 1 base; nucleotides not matched to a gene: 5. Germline assignment: CDR1 MNHEY and CDR2 SMNVEV (reference sequence). The CDR3 DNA reads as TGTGCCAGCAGTGGACCTAGCGGGGGTTCCTACAATGAGCAGTTCTTC. It codes for CASSGPSGGSYNEQFF.

CDR3 DNA sequence: TGTGCCACCCGCTCCAGCGGAGCCTACAATGAGCAGTTCTTC. This sequence encodes CATRSSGAYNEQFF. V usage is TRBV24-1 and J usage is TRBJ2-1, with a tentative D call TRBD2 (5 bases). Trimming cost V 9 bases and J 2 bases, with 13 bases left between them. CDR1 is KGHDR, CDR2 SFDVKD, per germline. This CDR3 is built from 14 residues.

The rearrangement uses TRBV2 and TRBJ1-2; 7 nucleotides align to TRBD1. The CDR3 is 13 residues long. With 0 bases clipped from V and 8 bases from J, the junction kept 3 bases outside the gene matches. CDR1 is SNHLY, CDR2 FYNNEI, per germline. CDR3 loop: CASSEARGQGYTF. DNA of the CDR3: TGTGCCAGCAGTGAAGCTAGGGGGCAGGGCTACACCTTC.

The chain has TRBV6-5 and TRBJ1-3; possible D gene TRBD1, 5 bases. Trimming removed 8 bases at V and 0 bases at J, with 11 bases between. Germline CDR1 reads MNHEY; CDR2 reads SVGAGI. This CDR3 comprises 14 residues. CDR3 nucleotides: TGTGCCAGCTCCGGGGGGATCTCTGGAAACACCATATATTTT. Its protein product is CASSGGISGNTIYF.

The V and J genes are TRBV11-2 and TRBJ2-3, with D unclear. From germline, CDR1 is SGHAT and CDR2 FQNNGV. V was trimmed by 0 bases and J by 8 bases, leaving 9 bases between them. The CDR3 has 13 residues. The CDR3 bases are TGTGCCAGCAGCTTAGATCCCCTTGTTACGCAGTATTTT. This codes for CASSLDPLVTQYF. The whole variable domain, filled in from reference TRBV11-2 and TRBJ2-3, reads EAGVAQSPRYKIIEKRQSVAFWCNPISGHATLYWYQQILGQGPKLLIQFQNNGVVDDSQLPKDRFSAERLKGVDSTLKIQPAKLEDSAVYLCASSLDPLVTQYFGPGTRLTVL.

The chain employs TRBV5-6 and TRBJ1-1, with D perhaps matching TRBD1 (6 bases). This CDR3 region has 15 residues. The germline V gene encodes CDR1 SGHDT and CDR2 YYEEEE. V was clipped by 0 bases and J by 3 bases, with 12 bases between them. CDR3 loop: CASSLGGGGHTEAFF. The CDR3 DNA is TGTGCCAGCAGCTTGGGGGGCGGGGGGCACACTGAAGCTTTCTTT.

This chain joins TRBV7-9 and TRBJ2-7; D ambiguous. CDR1 is SEHNR and CDR2 is FQNEAQ in the germline V gene (reference sequence). The CDR3 loop spans 15 amino acids. Deletions cut 1 base from V and 1 base from J, with 11 bases between. CDR3 residues: CASSLGAILSYEQYF. The CDR3 nucleotides read TGTGCCAGCAGCTTAGGGGCCATCCTATCCTACGAGCAGTACTTC. The entire variable domain, with the rest obtained from reference TRBV7-9 and TRBJ2-7, is as follows: DTGVSQNPRHKITKRGQNVTFRCDPISEHNRLYWYRQTLGQGPEFLTYFQNEAQLEKSRLLSDRFSAERPKGSFSTLEIQRTEQGDSAMYLCASSLGAILSYEQYFGPGTRLTVT.

The chain has TRBV25-1 and TRBJ2-7, with 8 nucleotides matching TRBD1. From germline, CDR1 is MGHDK and CDR2 SYGVNS. V lost 2 bases and J lost 3; bases outside the gene matches: 3. There are 14 residues in the CDR3. The CDR3 DNA reads as TGTGCCAGCAGTGAAGGGACAGGCCTCTACGAGCAGTACTTC. The encoded protein is CASSEGTGLYEQYF.

The rearrangement joins TRBV15 to TRBJ2-4; perhaps TRBD2 as D (5 bases). Trimming removed 4 bases from V and 3 bases from J, with 13 bases in between. The CDR3 runs 15 residues. Germline V gives CDR1 LNHNV, CDR2 YYDKDF (reference sequence). CDR3 bases: TGTGCCACCAGCATAGCCGGGGTTGTCAAAAACATTCAGTACTTC. It specifies CATSIAGVVKNIQYF.